The clone carrying this T cell receptor (beta chain) was recorded at least ten times. The antigen remains unidentified. Assembly of TCR beta libraries relied on iRepertoire HTBI primers together with Arm-PCR of CDR3 regions. Each CDR3 protein gets one entry after TCRdb re-called the multiplex PCR reads with MiXCR. There are a few hundred thousand distinct CDR3 sequences in the sample; 20% to 25% occur only once, and less than 9% lies in the top ten. The CDR3 extends over 17 amino acids. The junction had 11 bases not matched to a gene; V was cut back by 5 bases and J by 0 bases. Per germline, CDR1 SEHNR and CDR2 FQNEAQ (reference sequence). The time point denotes: persistent/refractory GD, antithyroid drugs over 5 years with positive TRAb. PBMC RNA served as the TCR library source. The sample belongs to a study of regulatory T cells in long-lasting Graves disease. Study findings and constraints: Persistent patients had more shared public clonotypes (under 3,000) than new patients (roughly 970). With persistent disease, TRBV28, TRBJ1-2 and TRBJ2-5 were the favored segments.

This specimen consisted of peripheral blood mononuclear cells (PBMCs), obtained when the disease was refractory, from a patient treated with antithyroid drugs. The clonotype originates from a female donor with Graves disease. V and J are TRBV7-9 and TRBJ1-1; TRBD1 matches at 8 bases. CDR3 nucleotide sequence: TGTGCCAGCAGCCCAAGCGTCCGGGACAGGCTGAACACTGAAGCTTTCTTT. Translation gives CASSPSVRDRLNTEAFF. The entire variable domain, with the rest obtained from reference TRBV7-9 and TRBJ1-1, is as follows: DTGVSQNPRHKITKRGQNVTFRCDPISEHNRLYWYRQTLGQGPEFLTYFQNEAQLEKSRLLSDRFSAERPKGSFSTLEIQRTEQGDSAMYLCASSPSVRDRLNTEAFFGQGTRLTVV.